Reported below is one TCR beta chain. Its antigen is not identified. With V trimmed by 2 bases and J by 2 bases, 5 bases remained unmatched. Germline V lookup: CDR1 DFQATT, CDR2 SNEGSKA (reference sequence). The CDR3 length is 15 residues. This sample is drawn from a study of T cells in Graves' hyperthyroidism and ophthalmopathy. Findings of the study overall: The model anticipated ophthalmopathy a median approximately six months pre-onset.

RNA transcripts provided the source from which TCR beta CDR3 regions were amplified. The TCR CDR3 was amplified in a first-round RT-PCR using the HTBI primer set. Via MiXCR, TCRdb re-called the multiplex PCR reads, giving one row per CDR3 protein. The repertoire has a few hundred thousand distinct CDR3 sequences, around 16% of them found once; the top ten carry around 32%. Ophthalmopathy cases scored 3 or more on the Clinical Activity Score and 4 or more on NOSPECS grade, with duration below 3 months. Patients were excluded for uncontrolled infection, other autoimmune disease, pregnancy or lactation. The diagnoses drew upon clinical symptoms, serum thyroxine and TRAb, thyroid ultrasound and orbital computed tomography.

J is TRBJ2-2 and V is TRBV20-1, with 7 positions matching TRBD2. The sequence was obtained from a woman younger than 45 with Graves' ophthalmopathy. What was sequenced was blood. CDR3 residues: CSARWPSGNTGELFF. For the CDR3, the DNA is TGCAGTGCTAGATGGCCTAGCGGAAACACCGGGGAGCTGTTTTTT.